The present T cell receptor (beta chain) was sequenced within a study of response to subunit inactivated influenza vaccine. Study-wide points: Authors suggested seasonal influenza vaccinations each recruit few new T cells.

TCRdb ran MiXCR on the RT-PCR reads and lists one entry per CDR3 protein. The table records a few hundred thousand distinct CDR3 sequences, 20% to 25% of them present only once. A word on this clonotype: Its antigen is unidentified.

The CDR3 runs to 15 residues. CDR1 and CDR2 (germline): DFQATT, SNEGSKA (reference sequence). The V segment lost 5 bases and the J segment 2 bases; nucleotides outside the gene matches: 9. The V call is TRBV20-1, the J call TRBJ1-5, with 7 bases fitting TRBD1. This specimen consisted of PBMCs from blood, obtained 21 months after vaccination. The clonotype was recovered from a man between 50 and 75 years old who received an inactivated influenza vaccine. The CDR3 nucleotides are TGCAGTGCTCACCCCGCAACAGGGGGCAATCAGCCCCAGCATTTT. It specifies CSAHPATGGNQPQHF.